This T cell receptor beta chain was found in a study of shared clonotypes between healthy human individuals (dated by TCRdb to 2020 to 2022). Describing the broader study: A couple of women and three men aged 18 to 49 years were included in the cohort. For each donor, three plates each were used for CD4 naive and CD4 memory, two plates were used for CD8 naive, and one plate was used for CD8 memory. To estimate repertoire size and how much clonotypes are shared between individuals, the study performed deep sequencing of blood TCR repertoires from roughly five healthy adults. Libraries were prepared and TCR repertoires were sequenced by different laboratories using diverse techniques, in order to increase sequencing depth and limit assay-specific biases. Per donor, leukapheresis produced somewhere between about 0.94 and 9 billion PBMCs.

The donors were healthy, HIV-negative adults who had no recently reported acute infections or vaccinations. All donors were Caucasian adults living in Nashville, Tennessee, USA. CD4+ T cells were enriched by magnetic negative selection, after which naive cells were positively selected on CD45RA and the negative fraction was taken as the memory subset. Blood was collected by leukapheresis, and PBMCs were isolated by Ficoll-Histopaque density gradient centrifugation and then cryopreserved in liquid nitrogen vapor phase. Analytical flow cytometry was used to check the purity and quantity of every magnetically sorted T cell population. From each sorted fraction, genomic DNA was isolated and quantified by UV absorbance on a Nanodrop 2000c. With regard to this clone: Its antigen is unknown. Per-nucleotide qualities are absent, and no much larger clonotype sits a single base away.

TCR CDR3 regions were amplified from genomic DNA by multiplex PCR using the deep immunoSEQ assay. For each cell subset, the extracted genomic DNA was distributed evenly across all wells of several immunoSEQ 96-well plates, and each plate served as one replicate. For sorted subsets, 150 to 250 ng genomic DNA, equal to 25,000 to 35,000 T cell genomes, was loaded into each replicate PCR. Purified libraries were measured with a Qubit 3.0 fluorometer, size-checked on a Bioanalyzer 2100, and measured again with the KAPA Library Quantification kit. Every immunoSEQ 96-well plate was sequenced on a dedicated single-read 150-cycle Illumina NextSeq 550 flow cell. In the paper's pipeline: Because the immunoSEQ output included only junctional sequences and no quality scores, the filtering could not be the same as the filtering used for full-length reads. Sequences were annotated with PyIR, a Python wrapper for IgBLAST v1.9, using IMGT germline references to assign V/J genes and CDR3. Reads were removed for weak V/J assignments (E-value above 1e-6), missing CDR3, stop codons, out-of-frame junctions, or ambiguous translated residues. V3J clonotypes were defined as sequences sharing an identical inferred V gene, J gene, and CDR3 amino acid sequence. Percentage overlap between repertoires was computed as shared unique clonotypes divided by the size of the smaller repertoire. Richness of each repertoire was evaluated using RTK rarefaction, the Chao1 estimator, and Recon v2.1 estimates of unobserved clonotypes. Generation probabilities were computed with OLGA for all TCRbeta clonotypes obtained by the gDNA method from several donors. Not all clones reach the TCRdb copy of this immuneACCESS table, which keeps in-frame sequences only. Checked studies attribute under half of the gap to unresolved V genes and leave the rest unexplained. V, J and clone size were drawn from that table, and D and trimming were deduced from the DNA. Counted in this sample were some 1 million clones; roughly 70% of them appeared once. The ten largest make up approximately 1.5% of the sample.

What the authors observed across the whole study: Because the study included a small number of donors, the genetic and exposure-history diversity represented was limited. Pairwise subsampling indicated that sequencing depth was expected to affect the degree of clonotype sharing among donors. Higher generation probabilities were observed for clonotypes shared by all four sorted-subset donors than for non-shared clonotypes. Sampling was restricted to blood, and TCR repertoires in tissue are likely to differ from TCR repertoires in blood. When several donors were compared, the shared fraction of clonotypes was 5% to 6.5% for naive CD4, 3.5% for naive CD8, about 2.5% for memory CD4, and approximately 0.4% for memory CD8. Incomplete sequencing was indicated by rarefaction of sorted-subset datasets, despite the large sequencing depth. Estimated clonotype richness was generally larger for naive than for memory subsets.

CDR1 and CDR2, looked up from the germline V gene, are MNHEY and SVGAGI. The germline ends are 11 bases apart after V is trimmed by 2 bases and J by 4 bases. The CDR3 covers 14 residues, taking in both the cysteine and the phenylalanine. Only the CDR3 region is kept as DNA, spanning 42 bases read in frame from base 1. The rearranged segments are TRBV6-5 and TRBJ1-2; the D region possibly corresponds to TRBD1 (6 bases align). This sequence was found in a man aged 18 to 35 in good health. Sequences were obtained from memory CD4+ T cells sorted from blood. The cell subset or site label, read with the paper, signifies: CD45RA-negative fraction. Here is the DNA: TGTGCCAGCAGTTACGGCGGACAGAGCTATGGCTACACCTTC. It translates to CASSYGGQSYGYTF.